Here is one T cell receptor (beta chain) with its context. Trimming removed 1 base from V and 2 bases from J, with 11 bases in between. CDR3 length: 15 amino acids. The germline gives CDR1 SGHRS, CDR2 YFSETQ. The run of the v3.0 immunoSEQ assay was at survey level. Assay used: immunoSEQ multiplex PCR; TCRdb lists only in-frame clones, some missing. The table includes about 39,000 clones, approximately 86% detected once. The entry originates in a study of long-term antiretroviral therapy in people with HIV. This chain uses TRBV5-1 with TRBJ2-3; D gene unclear. This specimen consisted of unsorted PBMCs, obtained just before starting antiretroviral therapy. This TCR was recovered from a young woman with HIV. The CDR3 DNA reads TGCGCCAGCAGCTTGCGAACCGAACTCACAGATACGCAGTATTTT. This translates into CASSLRTELTDTQYF.